A single sample gave rise to the 12 T cell receptor beta chains below, sequenced in a study of CD8 T cells in Susac syndrome. Reverse transcription of roughly 0.45 to 1 ug RNA was performed with random hexamers. TCRdb re-called the immunoSEQ multiplex PCR reads through MiXCR, storing one row per CDR3 protein. Found here are about 300,000 distinct CDR3 sequences, approximately 84% of them singletons; the top ten hold over 0.1%. Sequenced: CD8+ T cells from PBMCs. These receptors were collected from a human donor with multiple sclerosis.

The chain combines TRBV6-1 with TRBJ2-5; D is ambiguous. CDR3 length: 16 amino acids. V lost 6 bases to trimming and J lost 2 bases, with 19 bases between them. Germline V gives CDR1 MNHNS, CDR2 SASEGT. In DNA form, the CDR3 reads TGTGCCAGCAGCAGCCTCCCACTGGAGAGACAAGAGACCCAGTACTTC. Translation gives CASSSLPLERQETQYF.

The CDR3 nucleotides are TGTGCCAGCAGCGTAGCGGACGGAGTTCTCTACGAGCAGTACTTC. Translation gives CASSVADGVLYEQYF. This chain joins TRBV9 and TRBJ2-7; D not resolved. This CDR3 contains 15 residues. Trimming left V 0 bases short and J 3 bases short, with 13 bases between. Per the germline V gene, CDR1 is SGDLS and CDR2 is YYNGEE.

The rearrangement links TRBV4-2 to TRBJ1-2; maybe TRBD1 (5 bases). Trimming took off 4 bases at V and 8 bases at J, with 17 bases between the two ends. Germline V gives CDR1 LGHNA, CDR2 YNFKEQ. This CDR3 is 14 amino acids long. CDR3: CASSRGPSNGGYTF. CDR3 coding DNA: TGTGCCAGCAGCCGGGGACCCTCGAACGGCGGCTACACCTTC.

This chain connects TRBV27 to TRBJ2-7; a possible D gene is TRBD1 (5 bases). Germline assignment: CDR1 MNHEY and CDR2 SMNVEV (reference sequence). Between the trimmed V and J ends, which lost 2 bases and 5 bases, there was a span of 13 bases. This CDR3 contains 14 residues. CDR3 sequence: CASSLTRVIDEQYF. CDR3 bases: TGTGCCAGCAGTTTAACCAGGGTTATAGACGAGCAGTACTTC.

The chain carries TRBV19 and TRBJ2-1; maybe TRBD2 (5 bases). The germline V gene encodes CDR1 LNHDA and CDR2 SQIVND (reference sequence). Trimming left V 1 base short and J 2 bases short, with 12 bases between. The CDR3 extends over 16 amino acids. The CDR3 DNA is TGTGCCAGTAGTATAGTCGCGGGTCCCCCCTACAATGAGCAGTTCTTC. Translated: CASSIVAGPPYNEQFF.

This CDR3 is CASSQHRNTEAFF. In nucleotides, the CDR3 is TGTGCCAGCAGCCAACACAGGAACACTGAAGCTTTCTTT. This rearrangement joins TRBV14 to TRBJ1-1; D is unclear. This CDR3 has 13 residues. Trimming shortened V by 2 bases and J by 1 base, and 5 bases separated the two germline ends. The germline CDR1 and CDR2 sequences are SGHDN and FVKESK.

The chain is built from TRBV2 and TRBJ1-3; no definite D call. The V gene's germline CDR1 is SNHLY and CDR2 FYNNEI. V shed 7 bases and J shed 7 bases, with 8 bases lying between them. This CDR3 is 11 amino acids long. DNA for the CDR3: TGTGCCAGCAAGGGTCGGAACACCATATATTTT. It specifies CASKGRNTIYF.

The V gene is TRBV6-5, the J gene TRBJ2-3; the match to TRBD1 covers 7 bases. Germline CDR1 and CDR2: MNHEY and SVGAGI. Trimming removed 6 bases from V and 2 bases from J; junction bases left unmatched: 2. This CDR3 region has 13 residues. CDR3 in DNA: TGTGCCAGCAGGGGACAGTACACAGATACGCAGTATTTT. Translating gives CASRGQYTDTQYF.

There are a few counts of this clonotype. The gene calls are TRBV6-2 or TRBV6-3 and TRBJ2-7; possible D gene TRBD2, 6 bases. Germline V CDR1 and CDR2: MNHEY, SVGEGT. The V and J ends lost 5 bases and 3 bases respectively, with 17 bases between them. There are 15 residues in the CDR3. For the CDR3, the DNA is TGTGCCAGCAGTCATCCCGGACTAAAGGTCTACGAGCAGTACTTC. Amino acids: CASSHPGLKVYEQYF.

The chain uses TRBV11-2 and TRBJ2-7, with D perhaps TRBD1 (5 bases). Germline lookup yields CDR1 SGHAT and CDR2 FQNNGV. With 1 base removed from V and 0 bases from J, the gap between germline ends came to 7 bases. The CDR3 is 14 amino acids. The chain's CDR3 is CASSLVTASYEQYF. The CDR3 bases are TGTGCCAGCAGCTTAGTGACAGCCTCCTACGAGCAGTACTTC.

The V and J genes are TRBV12-3 or TRBV12-4 and TRBJ1-5; 12 bases match TRBD1. The J segment lost 4 bases and the V segment lost 3 bases, leaving 4 bases of the junction unmatched. This CDR3 comprises 16 residues. CDR3 loop: CASSLWGQGANQPQHF. The DNA of the CDR3 is TGTGCCAGCAGTTTGTGGGGACAGGGGGCTAATCAGCCCCAGCATTTT.

This clonotype was seen a handful of times. J is TRBJ2-7 and V is TRBV28, with TRBD2 matching over 12 bases. CDR1 is MDHEN and CDR2 is SYDVKM in the germline V gene. V shed 5 bases, J shed 5 bases, and the junction held 4 bases outside the gene matches. This CDR3 has 14 amino acids. The CDR3 nucleotides read TGTGCCAGCAGTCCTAGCGGGAGGGCCGACGAGCAGTACTTC. This sequence encodes CASSPSGRADEQYF. The full variable domain, completed using reference TRBV28 and TRBJ2-7, is DVKVTQSSRYLVKRTGEKVFLECVQDMDHENMFWYRQDPGLGLRLIYFSYDVKMKEKGDIPEGYSVSREKKERFSLILESASTNQTSMYLCASSPSGRADEQYFGPGTRLTVT.